This is a list of T cell receptor beta chains from one sample in a study of blood T cell repertoires in COVID-19. Assay: immunoSEQ multiplex PCR; the TCRdb copy retains only in-frame clones and omits some. Of 100,000 or so clones in the sample, 91% were seen once. The sequenced sample consisted of peripheral blood. The origin of the receptors is a man aged 45 to 65 with active COVID-19. Each CDR3 is given with its conserved first and last residue. The order of the fields is D gene, V gene, CDR3 length, J gene, clone size, CDR3 protein, CDR3 DNA. The D gene is left open where the match is weak. The size of a clone is reported for some rows only, either as once, few or many, or as a class for expanded clones.

d_call: NA
v_call: TRBV5-1
cdr3_length: 14
j_call: TRBJ2-5
clone_size: NA
cdr3_aa: CASTQQGRQETQYF
cdr3_nt: TGCGCCAGCACTCAACAGGGTCGCCAAGAGACCCAGTACTTC

d_call: TRBD1
v_call: TRBV9
cdr3_length: 15
j_call: TRBJ2-2
clone_size: NA
cdr3_aa: CASSADRVGPGELFF
cdr3_nt: TGTGCCAGCAGCGCGGACAGGGTTGGGCCCGGGGAGCTGTTTTTT

d_call: NA
v_call: TRBV11-3
cdr3_length: 12
j_call: TRBJ2-3
clone_size: NA
cdr3_aa: CASSLGRDTQYF
cdr3_nt: TGTGCCAGCAGCTTGGGGAGGGATACGCAGTATTTT

d_call: NA
v_call: TRBV12-3/TRBV12-4
cdr3_length: 11
j_call: TRBJ2-1
clone_size: NA
cdr3_aa: CASSTFNEQFF
cdr3_nt: TGTGCCAGCAGTACATTTAATGAGCAGTTCTTC

d_call: NA
v_call: TRBV19
cdr3_length: 17
j_call: TRBJ2-3
clone_size: NA
cdr3_aa: CASSTLTTVPSTDTQYF
cdr3_nt: TGTGCCAGTAGTACCCTGACGACAGTCCCAAGCACAGATACGCAGTATTTT

d_call: NA
v_call: TRBV6-5
cdr3_length: 13
j_call: TRBJ1-1
clone_size: NA
cdr3_aa: CASRGGRNTEAFF
cdr3_nt: TGTGCCAGCAGGGGGGGGAGGAACACTGAAGCTTTCTTT

d_call: NA
v_call: TRBV11-2
cdr3_length: 15
j_call: TRBJ1-2
clone_size: NA
cdr3_aa: CASSLSRDNAYGYTF
cdr3_nt: TGTGCCAGCAGCTTATCCAGGGACAACGCGTATGGCTACACCTTC

d_call: TRBD1
v_call: TRBV2
cdr3_length: 16
j_call: TRBJ2-5
clone_size: NA
cdr3_aa: CASSSLPGQGRETQYF
cdr3_nt: TGTGCCAGCAGCTCCTTGCCGGGACAGGGGAGGGAGACCCAGTACTTC

d_call: TRBD2
v_call: TRBV24-1
cdr3_length: 16
j_call: TRBJ2-1
clone_size: NA
cdr3_aa: CATSDPLAGGINEQFF
cdr3_nt: TGTGCCACCAGTGATCCACTAGCGGGAGGGATAAATGAGCAGTTCTTC

d_call: NA
v_call: TRBV28
cdr3_length: 12
j_call: TRBJ1-5
clone_size: NA
cdr3_aa: CASRYSNQPQHF
cdr3_nt: TGTGCCAGCAGGTATAGCAATCAGCCCCAGCATTTT

d_call: NA
v_call: TRBV28
cdr3_length: 14
j_call: TRBJ1-2
clone_size: few
cdr3_aa: CASSLTDASGGYTF
cdr3_nt: TGTGCCAGCAGTTTGACGGACGCTTCGGGAGGCTACACCTTC

d_call: TRBD1
v_call: TRBV19
cdr3_length: 18
j_call: TRBJ1-6
clone_size: NA
cdr3_aa: CASSIGTGDYFSNSPLHF
cdr3_nt: TGTGCCAGTAGTATCGGGACAGGGGATTATTTTTCTAATTCACCCCTCCACTTT

d_call: NA
v_call: TRBV27
cdr3_length: 14
j_call: TRBJ1-1
clone_size: NA
cdr3_aa: CASSLSRVNTEAFF
cdr3_nt: TGTGCCAGCAGTTTATCTCGAGTAAACACTGAAGCTTTCTTT

d_call: NA
v_call: TRBV9
cdr3_length: 14
j_call: TRBJ2-1
clone_size: NA
cdr3_aa: CASSGSGVYNEQFF
cdr3_nt: TGTGCCAGCAGTGGTTCAGGGGTCTACAATGAGCAGTTCTTC

d_call: TRBD1
v_call: TRBV2
cdr3_length: 16
j_call: TRBJ1-2
clone_size: NA
cdr3_aa: CASRQTTGRFNYGYTF
cdr3_nt: TGTGCCAGCAGACAGACGACAGGGAGATTTAACTATGGCTACACCTTC

d_call: NA
v_call: TRBV7-9
cdr3_length: 16
j_call: TRBJ1-2
clone_size: NA
cdr3_aa: CASRSPEGGSNYGYTF
cdr3_nt: TGTGCCAGCAGATCCCCGGAGGGAGGATCTAACTATGGCTACACCTTC

d_call: TRBD1
v_call: TRBV4-2
cdr3_length: 16
j_call: TRBJ1-3
clone_size: few
cdr3_aa: CASSRQGIVSGNTIYF
cdr3_nt: TGTGCCAGCAGCCGACAGGGAATCGTCTCTGGAAACACCATATATTTT

d_call: TRBD1
v_call: TRBV5-1
cdr3_length: 17
j_call: TRBJ2-1
clone_size: NA
cdr3_aa: CASSRLPTGDSYNEQFF
cdr3_nt: TGCGCCAGCAGCCGGCTCCCGACAGGGGACTCCTACAATGAGCAGTTCTTC

d_call: NA
v_call: TRBV25-1
cdr3_length: 15
j_call: TRBJ1-4
clone_size: NA
cdr3_aa: CASSELEAGSEKLFF
cdr3_nt: TGTGCCAGCAGTGAACTTGAGGCTGGGAGTGAAAAACTGTTTTTT

d_call: NA
v_call: TRBV4-1
cdr3_length: 13
j_call: TRBJ2-2
clone_size: few
cdr3_aa: CASRGDKTGELFF
cdr3_nt: TGCGCCAGCAGAGGGGATAAAACCGGGGAGCTGTTTTTT

d_call: TRBD2
v_call: TRBV3-1/TRBV3-2
cdr3_length: 16
j_call: TRBJ2-1
clone_size: NA
cdr3_aa: CASSLYLAGSIDEQFF
cdr3_nt: TGTGCCAGCAGCCTTTATCTAGCGGGGAGTATTGATGAGCAGTTCTTC

d_call: TRBD1
v_call: TRBV6-6
cdr3_length: 13
j_call: TRBJ2-5
clone_size: NA
cdr3_aa: CASKRDSQETQYF
cdr3_nt: TGTGCCAGCAAACGGGACAGCCAAGAGACCCAGTACTTC

d_call: TRBD1
v_call: TRBV19
cdr3_length: 15
j_call: TRBJ2-2
clone_size: NA
cdr3_aa: CASNKGQGDTGELFF
cdr3_nt: TGTGCCAGTAATAAAGGACAGGGTGACACCGGGGAGCTGTTTTTT

d_call: TRBD2
v_call: TRBV27
cdr3_length: 15
j_call: TRBJ2-1
clone_size: NA
cdr3_aa: CASSLMGGSVAEQFF
cdr3_nt: TGTGCCAGCAGTTTAATGGGCGGGAGTGTGGCTGAGCAGTTCTTC

d_call: NA
v_call: TRBV30
cdr3_length: 11
j_call: TRBJ1-6
clone_size: NA
cdr3_aa: CAWRQDSPLHF
cdr3_nt: TGTGCCTGGAGGCAGGATTCACCCCTCCACTTT

d_call: TRBD2
v_call: TRBV24-1
cdr3_length: 18
j_call: TRBJ2-1
clone_size: NA
cdr3_aa: CATSDQGLSGRVYNEQFF
cdr3_nt: TGTGCCACCAGTGATCAGGGGCTTAGCGGGAGGGTTTACAATGAGCAGTTCTTC

d_call: TRBD2
v_call: TRBV2
cdr3_length: 14
j_call: TRBJ2-5
clone_size: NA
cdr3_aa: CASINGRGSETQYF
cdr3_nt: TGTGCCAGCATAAACGGGAGGGGTTCAGAGACCCAGTACTTC

d_call: NA
v_call: TRBV19
cdr3_length: 13
j_call: TRBJ2-2
clone_size: once
cdr3_aa: CATRLVGTGELFF
cdr3_nt: TGTGCCACAAGACTAGTGGGAACCGGGGAGCTGTTTTTT

d_call: TRBD2
v_call: TRBV7-8
cdr3_length: 17
j_call: TRBJ2-1
clone_size: NA
cdr3_aa: CASSLARLGLNYNEQFF
cdr3_nt: TGTGCCAGCAGCTTAGCGCGGTTGGGACTAAATTACAATGAGCAGTTCTTC

d_call: TRBD1
v_call: TRBV6-6
cdr3_length: 15
j_call: TRBJ1-5
clone_size: once
cdr3_aa: CASRWTGDSNQPQHF
cdr3_nt: TGTGCCAGCAGATGGACAGGAGATAGCAATCAGCCCCAGCATTTT

d_call: TRBD1
v_call: TRBV24-1
cdr3_length: 14
j_call: TRBJ2-5
clone_size: NA
cdr3_aa: CATSDGTGVETQYF
cdr3_nt: TGTGCCACCAGTGATGGGACAGGGGTCGAGACCCAGTACTTC

d_call: TRBD2
v_call: TRBV27
cdr3_length: 19
j_call: TRBJ2-3
clone_size: NA
cdr3_aa: CASSFYTSGGTGYTDTQYF
cdr3_nt: TGTGCCAGCAGTTTCTACACTAGCGGGGGGACGGGATACACAGATACGCAGTATTTT

d_call: TRBD1
v_call: TRBV6-4
cdr3_length: 17
j_call: TRBJ1-6
clone_size: NA
cdr3_aa: CASSDETGSSYNSPLHF
cdr3_nt: TGTGCCAGCAGTGACGAGACAGGGAGCTCCTATAATTCACCCCTCCACTTT

d_call: NA
v_call: TRBV20-1
cdr3_length: 13
j_call: TRBJ2-1
clone_size: NA
cdr3_aa: CSASSLVYNEQFF
cdr3_nt: TGCAGTGCTAGTTCTCTAGTTTACAATGAGCAGTTCTTC

d_call: NA
v_call: TRBV5-1
cdr3_length: 15
j_call: TRBJ2-7
clone_size: NA
cdr3_aa: CASSPTDRTTYEQYF
cdr3_nt: TGCGCCAGCAGTCCTACCGACAGGACAACCTACGAGCAGTACTTC

d_call: NA
v_call: TRBV5-1
cdr3_length: 15
j_call: TRBJ2-1
clone_size: NA
cdr3_aa: CASSFPVSSYNEQFF
cdr3_nt: TGCGCCAGCAGCTTTCCAGTAAGCTCCTACAATGAGCAGTTCTTC

d_call: TRBD1
v_call: TRBV30
cdr3_length: 14
j_call: TRBJ2-1
clone_size: once
cdr3_aa: CAATGTGGYNEQFF
cdr3_nt: TGTGCCGCCACCGGGACAGGGGGATACAATGAGCAGTTCTTC

d_call: NA
v_call: TRBV5-1
cdr3_length: 15
j_call: TRBJ2-5
clone_size: NA
cdr3_aa: CASSLGSSVQETQYF
cdr3_nt: TGCGCCAGCAGCTTGGGTTCTAGCGTCCAAGAGACCCAGTACTTC

d_call: NA
v_call: TRBV7-9
cdr3_length: 15
j_call: TRBJ2-5
clone_size: NA
cdr3_aa: CASSFSGWIQETQYF
cdr3_nt: TGTGCCAGCAGCTTCTCAGGATGGATTCAAGAGACCCAGTACTTC

d_call: NA
v_call: TRBV29-1
cdr3_length: 13
j_call: TRBJ2-2
clone_size: NA
cdr3_aa: CSVEVLRSGELFF
cdr3_nt: TGCAGCGTTGAAGTCCTACGGTCCGGGGAGCTGTTTTTT

d_call: NA
v_call: TRBV21-1
cdr3_length: 15
j_call: TRBJ2-3
clone_size: NA
cdr3_aa: CASSKDPSLRDTQYF
cdr3_nt: TGTGCCAGCAGCAAGGATCCTAGCTTGAGAGATACGCAGTATTTT

d_call: NA
v_call: TRBV7-9
cdr3_length: 14
j_call: TRBJ2-3
clone_size: few
cdr3_aa: CASSLQGSTDTQYF
cdr3_nt: TGTGCCAGCAGCTTACAGGGGAGCACAGATACGCAGTATTTT

d_call: NA
v_call: TRBV7-2
cdr3_length: 14
j_call: TRBJ2-3
clone_size: NA
cdr3_aa: CASALVGGTDTQYF
cdr3_nt: TGTGCCAGCGCGCTGGTGGGAGGAACAGATACGCAGTATTTT

d_call: NA
v_call: TRBV3-1/TRBV3-2
cdr3_length: 14
j_call: TRBJ1-1
clone_size: NA
cdr3_aa: CASSQVNRNTEAFF
cdr3_nt: TGTGCCAGCAGCCAAGTTAACAGGAACACTGAAGCTTTCTTT

d_call: NA
v_call: TRBV6-5
cdr3_length: 13
j_call: TRBJ1-6
clone_size: NA
cdr3_aa: CASCTGNASPLHF
cdr3_nt: TGTGCCAGCTGTACAGGGAACGCTTCACCCCTCCACTTT

d_call: NA
v_call: TRBV12-3/TRBV12-4
cdr3_length: 12
j_call: TRBJ2-3
clone_size: NA
cdr3_aa: CASSLRRDTQYF
cdr3_nt: TGTGCCAGCAGTTTACGGCGGGATACGCAGTATTTT

d_call: NA
v_call: TRBV11-2
cdr3_length: 17
j_call: TRBJ2-3
clone_size: NA
cdr3_aa: CASSSGIGQTNTDTQYF
cdr3_nt: TGTGCCAGCAGCTCAGGGATTGGACAAACCAACACAGATACGCAGTATTTT

d_call: NA
v_call: TRBV11-3
cdr3_length: 13
j_call: TRBJ2-5
clone_size: NA
cdr3_aa: CASPSTGPETQYF
cdr3_nt: TGTGCCAGTCCTTCCACAGGGCCGGAGACCCAGTACTTC

d_call: TRBD2
v_call: TRBV19
cdr3_length: 17
j_call: TRBJ2-1
clone_size: once
cdr3_aa: CASSIAGTSGSYNEQFF
cdr3_nt: TGTGCCAGTAGTATAGCCGGGACTAGCGGCTCCTACAATGAGCAGTTCTTC

d_call: NA
v_call: TRBV7-9
cdr3_length: 16
j_call: TRBJ1-5
clone_size: NA
cdr3_aa: CASSLNAGVGNQPQHF
cdr3_nt: TGTGCCAGCAGCCTAAATGCAGGGGTGGGCAATCAGCCCCAGCATTTT

d_call: TRBD1
v_call: TRBV5-1
cdr3_length: 15
j_call: TRBJ2-2
clone_size: NA
cdr3_aa: CASSSDRVGTGELFF
cdr3_nt: TGCGCCAGCAGCTCGGACAGGGTTGGCACCGGGGAGCTGTTTTTT

d_call: TRBD2
v_call: TRBV6-5
cdr3_length: 16
j_call: TRBJ2-7
clone_size: once
cdr3_aa: CASSYSWDGRGHEQYF
cdr3_nt: TGTGCCAGCAGTTACTCCTGGGACGGGAGGGGCCACGAGCAGTACTTC

d_call: TRBD2
v_call: TRBV5-5
cdr3_length: 18
j_call: TRBJ2-1
clone_size: NA
cdr3_aa: CASSLGTSGRGSYNEQFF
cdr3_nt: TGTGCCAGCAGCCTGGGGACTAGCGGGCGGGGGTCCTACAATGAGCAGTTCTTC

d_call: NA
v_call: TRBV29-1
cdr3_length: 12
j_call: TRBJ1-1
clone_size: NA
cdr3_aa: CSATEPNTEAFF
cdr3_nt: TGCAGCGCGACGGAGCCAAACACTGAAGCTTTCTTT

d_call: TRBD2
v_call: TRBV7-2
cdr3_length: 19
j_call: TRBJ2-3
clone_size: once
cdr3_aa: CASSLFGGVMGPRTDTQYF
cdr3_nt: TGTGCCAGCAGCTTATTTGGGGGGGTCATGGGGCCACGCACAGATACGCAGTATTTT

d_call: NA
v_call: TRBV13
cdr3_length: 13
j_call: TRBJ2-5
clone_size: NA
cdr3_aa: CASSLPGKETQYF
cdr3_nt: TGTGCCAGCAGCTTGCCCGGGAAAGAGACCCAGTACTTC

d_call: TRBD2
v_call: TRBV2
cdr3_length: 19
j_call: TRBJ2-1
clone_size: once
cdr3_aa: CASRREPGTLIAGVNEQFF
cdr3_nt: TGTGCCAGCAGGAGGGAGCCGGGGACGCTGATAGCGGGAGTGAATGAGCAGTTCTTC

d_call: TRBD1
v_call: TRBV18
cdr3_length: 15
j_call: TRBJ2-1
clone_size: NA
cdr3_aa: CASSLGTGGLNEQFF
cdr3_nt: TGTGCCAGCTCACTCGGGACAGGGGGCCTCAATGAGCAGTTCTTC

d_call: NA
v_call: TRBV11-2
cdr3_length: 14
j_call: TRBJ1-1
clone_size: NA
cdr3_aa: CASSLGLGGAEAFF
cdr3_nt: TGTGCCAGCAGCTTAGGCCTAGGGGGGGCTGAAGCTTTCTTT